The entry below gives a single T cell receptor (beta chain) sequence along with its context. This clonotype was counted only a few times. No cognate antigen has been identified for it. It has no much larger one-base neighbor in the sample; base qualities were not kept. This specimen's treatment or condition label, per the study, means: in vitro stimulation with specific CMV peptide epitopes to enrich CMV-specific T cells. The data were obtained in a study of T cell repertoires in cytomegalovirus infection (dated by TCRdb to about 2019). As for the study more broadly: Recently identified HLA-C-restricted CMV epitopes, whose presentation resists viral immunomodulation, were targeted by peptide stimulations together with well-studied HLA-B-restricted epitopes. Because public TCR beta signatures pointed to carriage of CMV infection together with the matching HLA type, the HLA type of each donor mattered for the analysis. The study at large found these results: The ex vivo response was dominated by HLA-C-restricted CMV-specific TCR beta clonotypes, which also provided the single most frequent clonotype in two of eight donors. Cumulative frequency of public TCR beta family members discriminated carriers of CMV infection plus the relevant HLA type in this cohort and an independent approximately 370-donor cohort.

TCRdb lists the instrument as Illumina HiSeq 1500. TCRdb ran its own pipeline on the public reads, namely fastp trimming at Q25 and MiXCR clone calling, and kept in-frame beta chains. Each entry merges the rows of one CDR3 protein and shows their most common DNA and genes. The sample profile shows under 450,000 distinct CDR3 sequences; 34% of them were found once. The ten largest make up approximately 15% of the sample. The germline V gene (reference sequence) yields SGHKS for CDR1 and YYEKEE for CDR2. V gives up 0 bases and J gives up 5 bases, and the segment between their germline ends measures 6 bases. The CDR3 covers 13 residues, taking in both the cysteine and the phenylalanine. Just the 39-base CDR3 DNA is kept, in frame starting at base 1.

The specimen was cultured PBMCs, collected from culture after CMV antigen stimulation. This receptor chain uses TRBV5-5 and TRBJ1-5, with the D gene not clear enough to name. This TCR came from a human donor in good health (CMV status not recorded). Some clones in this sample may be carry-over from other donors' samples. The sequence in DNA is TGTGCCAGCAGCTTGGCTAGGGATCAGCCCCAGCATTTT. This encodes CASSLARDQPQHF.